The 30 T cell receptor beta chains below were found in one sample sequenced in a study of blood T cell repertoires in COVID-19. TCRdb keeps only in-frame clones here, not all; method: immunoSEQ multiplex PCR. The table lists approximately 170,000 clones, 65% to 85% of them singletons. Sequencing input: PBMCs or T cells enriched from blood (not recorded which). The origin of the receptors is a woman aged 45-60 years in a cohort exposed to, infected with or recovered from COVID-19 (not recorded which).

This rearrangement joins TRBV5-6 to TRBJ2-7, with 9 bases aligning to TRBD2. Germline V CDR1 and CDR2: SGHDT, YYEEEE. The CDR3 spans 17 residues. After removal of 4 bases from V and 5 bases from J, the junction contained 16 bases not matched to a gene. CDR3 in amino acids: CASSNKRGLAGNHEQYF. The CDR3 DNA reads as TGTGCCAGCAGCAACAAGCGTGGGCTAGCGGGGAACCACGAGCAGTACTTC.

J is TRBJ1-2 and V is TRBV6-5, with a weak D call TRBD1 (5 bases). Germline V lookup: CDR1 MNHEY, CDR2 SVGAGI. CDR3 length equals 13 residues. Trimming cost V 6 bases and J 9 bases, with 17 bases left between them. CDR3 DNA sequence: TGTGCCAGCAGCCCGACCAGGGTTTGGAGCTACACCTTC. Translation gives CASSPTRVWSYTF.

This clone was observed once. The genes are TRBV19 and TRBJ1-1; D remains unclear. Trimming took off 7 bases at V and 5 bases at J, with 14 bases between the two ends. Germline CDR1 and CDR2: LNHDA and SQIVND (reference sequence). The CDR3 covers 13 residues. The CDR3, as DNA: TGTGCCAGTAACGAGAGGGCAAATACTGAAGCTTTCTTT. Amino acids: CASNERANTEAFF.

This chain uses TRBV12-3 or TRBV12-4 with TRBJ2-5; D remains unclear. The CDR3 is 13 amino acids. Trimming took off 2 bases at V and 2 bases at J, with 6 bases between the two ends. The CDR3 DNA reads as TGTGCCAGCAGTTTAACCAGGCAAGAGACCCAGTACTTC. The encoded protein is CASSLTRQETQYF.

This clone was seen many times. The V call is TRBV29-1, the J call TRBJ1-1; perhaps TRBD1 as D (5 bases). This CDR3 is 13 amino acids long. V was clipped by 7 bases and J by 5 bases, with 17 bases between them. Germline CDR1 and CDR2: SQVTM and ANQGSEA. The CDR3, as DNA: TGCAGCGCCCTCAGGGTTATCGGAACTGAAGCTTTCTTT. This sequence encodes CSALRVIGTEAFF.

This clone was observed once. The DNA for the CDR3 is TGTGCCAGCAGCCAAGATCCGGGGGGTGTGGAGACCCAGTACTTC. It is translated as CASSQDPGGVETQYF. The J gene is TRBJ2-5, the V gene TRBV4-2, with 7 bases fitting TRBD2. Trimming removed 0 bases from V and 5 bases from J; junction bases left unmatched: 6. Germline assignment: CDR1 LGHNA and CDR2 YNFKEQ. The CDR3 covers 15 residues.

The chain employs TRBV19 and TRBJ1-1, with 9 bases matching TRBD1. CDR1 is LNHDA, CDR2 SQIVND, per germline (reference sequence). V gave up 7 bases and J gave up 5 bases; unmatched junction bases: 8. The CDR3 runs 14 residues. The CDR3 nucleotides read TGTGCCAGTAATAACAGGGGGCGAAGTACTGAAGCTTTCTTT. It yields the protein CASNNRGRSTEAFF.

The CDR3 nucleotides read TGTGCCACAGTCTGGGGGGACAACTATGGCTACACCTTC. This sequence encodes CATVWGDNYGYTF. V is TRBV12-3 or TRBV12-4 and J is TRBJ1-2; weak D call: TRBD1 (5 bases). The CDR3 has 13 amino acids. The germline V and J ends were trimmed by 10 bases and 2 bases, with 14 bases remaining between them.

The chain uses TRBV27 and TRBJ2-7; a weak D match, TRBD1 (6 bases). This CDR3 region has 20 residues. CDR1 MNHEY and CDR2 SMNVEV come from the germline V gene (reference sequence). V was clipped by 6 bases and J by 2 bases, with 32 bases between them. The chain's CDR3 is CASSPGTTTQIRGSPYEQYF. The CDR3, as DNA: TGTGCCAGCAGCCCCGGGACAACAACACAGATCCGGGGCTCTCCCTACGAGCAGTACTTC.

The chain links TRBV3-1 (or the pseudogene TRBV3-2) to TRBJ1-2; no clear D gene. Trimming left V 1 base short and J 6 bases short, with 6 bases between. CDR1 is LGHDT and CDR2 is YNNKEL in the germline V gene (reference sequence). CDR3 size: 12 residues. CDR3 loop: CASSQVKHGYTF. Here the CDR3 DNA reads TGTGCCAGCAGCCAAGTAAAGCATGGCTACACCTTC.

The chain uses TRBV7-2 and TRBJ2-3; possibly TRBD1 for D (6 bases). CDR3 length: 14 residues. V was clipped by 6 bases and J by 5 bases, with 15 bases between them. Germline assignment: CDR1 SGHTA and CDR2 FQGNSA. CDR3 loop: CASRQGRDKDTQYF. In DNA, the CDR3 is TGTGCCAGCAGGCAGGGAAGGGACAAAGATACGCAGTATTTT.

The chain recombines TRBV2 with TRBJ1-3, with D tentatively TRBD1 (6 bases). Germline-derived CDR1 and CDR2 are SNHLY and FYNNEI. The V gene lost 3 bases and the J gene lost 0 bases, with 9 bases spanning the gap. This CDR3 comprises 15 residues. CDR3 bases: TGTGCCAGCAGTGACGACAGGAACTCTGGAAACACCATATATTTT. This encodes CASSDDRNSGNTIYF.

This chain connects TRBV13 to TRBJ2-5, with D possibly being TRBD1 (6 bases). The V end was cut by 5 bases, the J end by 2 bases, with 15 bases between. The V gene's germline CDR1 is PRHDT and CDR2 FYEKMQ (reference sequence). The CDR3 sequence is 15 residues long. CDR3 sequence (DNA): TGTGCCAGCAGCAACAATCCGGGACAACAAGAGACCCAGTACTTC. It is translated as CASSNNPGQQETQYF.

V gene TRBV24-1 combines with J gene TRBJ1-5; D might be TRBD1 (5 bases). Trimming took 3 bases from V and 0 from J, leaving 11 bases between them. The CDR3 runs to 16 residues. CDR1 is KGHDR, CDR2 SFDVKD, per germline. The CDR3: CATSDVDTYSNQPQHF. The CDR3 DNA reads TGTGCCACCAGTGATGTGGACACCTATAGCAATCAGCCCCAGCATTTT.

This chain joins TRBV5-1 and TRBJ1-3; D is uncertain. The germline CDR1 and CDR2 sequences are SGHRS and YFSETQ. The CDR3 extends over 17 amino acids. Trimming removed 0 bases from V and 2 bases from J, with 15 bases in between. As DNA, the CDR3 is TGCGCCAGCAGCTTGGCCGGGTTGCGGGCGGCTGGAAACACCATATATTTT. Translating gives CASSLAGLRAAGNTIYF.

The CDR3 coding sequence is TGTGCCAGCAAAGGGGCTTCTGGAAACACCATATATTTT. This gives the protein CASKGASGNTIYF. The chain joins TRBV28 to TRBJ1-3, with D possibly TRBD1 on 5 matching bases. V was trimmed by 7 bases and J by 1 base, leaving 8 bases between them. The germline CDR1 and CDR2 sequences are MDHEN and SYDVKM. CDR3 length: 13 amino acids. Full variable domain (remainder filled in from reference TRBV28 and TRBJ1-3): DVKVTQSSRYLVKRTGEKVFLECVQDMDHENMFWYRQDPGLGLRLIYFSYDVKMKEKGDIPEGYSVSREKKERFSLILESASTNQTSMYLCASKGASGNTIYFGEGSWLTVV.

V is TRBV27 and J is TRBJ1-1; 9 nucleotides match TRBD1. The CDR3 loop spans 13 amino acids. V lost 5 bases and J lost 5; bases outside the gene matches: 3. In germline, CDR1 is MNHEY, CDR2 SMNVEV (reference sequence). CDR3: CASSTDRGTEAFF. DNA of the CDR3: TGTGCCAGCAGTACGGACAGGGGTACTGAAGCTTTCTTT.

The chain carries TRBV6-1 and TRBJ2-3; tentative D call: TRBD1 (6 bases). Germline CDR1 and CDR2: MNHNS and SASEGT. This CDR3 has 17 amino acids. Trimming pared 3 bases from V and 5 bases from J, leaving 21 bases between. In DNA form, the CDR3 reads TGTGCCAGCAGTGAGGGCTTCGGGATAGGGGGTGGAGATACGCAGTATTTT. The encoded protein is CASSEGFGIGGGDTQYF.

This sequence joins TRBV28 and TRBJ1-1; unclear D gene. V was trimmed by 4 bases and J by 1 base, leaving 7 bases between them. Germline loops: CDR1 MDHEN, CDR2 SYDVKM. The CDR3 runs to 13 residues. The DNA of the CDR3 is TGTGCCAGCAGTTCGACATCGAACACTGAAGCTTTCTTT. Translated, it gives CASSSTSNTEAFF.

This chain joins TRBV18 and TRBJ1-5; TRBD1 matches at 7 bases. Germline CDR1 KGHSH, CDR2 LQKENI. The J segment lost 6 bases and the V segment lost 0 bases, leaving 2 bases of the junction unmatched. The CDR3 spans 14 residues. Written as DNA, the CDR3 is TGTGCCAGCTCACCACCGGCAGGGGGTCAGCCCCAGCATTTT. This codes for CASSPPAGGQPQHF.

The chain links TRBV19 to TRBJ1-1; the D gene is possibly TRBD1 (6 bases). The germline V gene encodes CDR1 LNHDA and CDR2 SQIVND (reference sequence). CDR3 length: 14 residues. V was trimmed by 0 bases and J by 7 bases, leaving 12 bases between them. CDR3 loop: CASSIDTGQYEAFF. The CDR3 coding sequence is TGTGCCAGTAGTATAGACACCGGACAGTATGAAGCTTTCTTT.

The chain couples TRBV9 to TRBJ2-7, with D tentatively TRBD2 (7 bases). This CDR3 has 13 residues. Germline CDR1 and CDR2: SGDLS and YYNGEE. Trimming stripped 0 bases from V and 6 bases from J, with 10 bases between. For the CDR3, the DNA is TGTGCCAGCAGCGTAGAGGGGGGGGCCGAGCAGTACTTC. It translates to CASSVEGGAEQYF.

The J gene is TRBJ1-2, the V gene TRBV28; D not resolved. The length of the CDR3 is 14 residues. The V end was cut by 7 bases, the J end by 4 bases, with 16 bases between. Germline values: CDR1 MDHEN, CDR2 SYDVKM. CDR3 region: CASTLKLGPYGYTF. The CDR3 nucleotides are TGTGCCAGCACTCTAAAACTAGGGCCCTATGGCTACACCTTC.

The CDR3 here is CASSLGTDLSNQPQHF. The CDR3 DNA sequence: TGTGCCAGCAGCCTAGGGACAGACCTAAGCAATCAGCCCCAGCATTTT. J is TRBJ1-5 and V is TRBV11-2, with 7 positions matching TRBD1. Germline CDR1 reads SGHAT; CDR2 reads FQNNGV. The CDR3 is made up of 16 amino acids. Losses at the gene ends were 5 bases for V and 1 base for J; bases not matched to a gene: 8.

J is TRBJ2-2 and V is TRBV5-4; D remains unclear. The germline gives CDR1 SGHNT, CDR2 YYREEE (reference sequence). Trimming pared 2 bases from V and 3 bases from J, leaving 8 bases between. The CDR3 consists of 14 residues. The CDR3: CASSFLEDTGELFF. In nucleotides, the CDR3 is TGTGCCAGCAGCTTTCTCGAGGACACCGGGGAGCTGTTTTTT. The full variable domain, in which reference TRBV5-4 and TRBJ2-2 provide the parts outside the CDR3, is ETGVTQSPTHLIKTRGQQVTLRCSSQSGHNTVSWYQQALGQGPQFIFQYYREEENGRGNFPPRFSGLQFPNYSSELNVNALELDDSALYLCASSFLEDTGELFFGEGSRLTVL.

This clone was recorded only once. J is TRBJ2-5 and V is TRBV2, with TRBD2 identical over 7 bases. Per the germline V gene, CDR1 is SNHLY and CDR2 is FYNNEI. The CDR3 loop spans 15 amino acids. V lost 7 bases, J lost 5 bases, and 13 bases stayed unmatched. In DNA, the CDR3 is TGTGCCAGCACCTGGCTGAGCGGGAAGGGCGAGACCCAGTACTTC. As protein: CASTWLSGKGETQYF.

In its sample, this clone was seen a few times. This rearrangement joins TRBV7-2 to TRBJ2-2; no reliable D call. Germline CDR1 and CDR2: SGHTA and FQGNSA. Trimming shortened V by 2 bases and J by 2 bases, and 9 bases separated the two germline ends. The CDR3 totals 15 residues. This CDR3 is CASSLITRNTGELFF. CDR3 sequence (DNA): TGTGCCAGCAGCTTAATAACCAGAAACACCGGGGAGCTGTTTTTT.

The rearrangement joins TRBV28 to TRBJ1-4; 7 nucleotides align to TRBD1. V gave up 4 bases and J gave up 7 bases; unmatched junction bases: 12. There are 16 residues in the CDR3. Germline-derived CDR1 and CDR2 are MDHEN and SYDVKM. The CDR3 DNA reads TGTGCCAGCAGTTCCGGGACAGAAAATTTCCCTGAAAAACTGTTTTTT. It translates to CASSSGTENFPEKLFF.

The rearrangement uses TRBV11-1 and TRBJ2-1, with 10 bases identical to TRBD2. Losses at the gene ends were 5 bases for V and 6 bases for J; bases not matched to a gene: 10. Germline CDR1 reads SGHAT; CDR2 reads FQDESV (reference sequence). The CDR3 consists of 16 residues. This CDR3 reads CASSPRLAGATNEQFF. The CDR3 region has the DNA TGTGCCAGCAGCCCCCGTCTAGCGGGAGCTACCAATGAGCAGTTCTTC.

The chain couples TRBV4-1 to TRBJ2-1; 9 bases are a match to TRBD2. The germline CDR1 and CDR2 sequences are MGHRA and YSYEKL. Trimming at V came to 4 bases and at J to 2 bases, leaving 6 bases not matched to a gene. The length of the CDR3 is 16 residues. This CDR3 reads CASSLGGGATYNEQFF. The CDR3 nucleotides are TGCGCCAGCAGCCTAGGCGGGGGGGCAACCTACAATGAGCAGTTCTTC.